A single sample gave rise to the 15 T cell receptor beta chains below, sequenced in a study of regulatory T cells in long-lasting Graves disease. Time point denoted: persistent/refractory GD, antithyroid drugs over 5 years with positive TRAb. PBMC RNA served as the TCR library source. Researchers made TCR beta libraries by using iRepertoire HTBI primers and running Arm-PCR on CDR3 regions. TCRdb fed the multiplex PCR reads into MiXCR, producing one record per CDR3 protein. The repertoire holds 500,000 to 700,000 distinct CDR3 sequences, 25% to 35% seen once, with under 55% in the top ten. The specimen was peripheral blood mononuclear cells (PBMCs), collected when the disease was refractory, from a patient treated with antithyroid drugs. Every receptor here comes from a female donor with Graves disease.

V gene TRBV3-1 combines with J gene TRBJ2-7, with 7 bases identical to TRBD1. The ends lost 0 bases at V and 1 base at J; junction bases unmatched: 9. The CDR3 length is 17 residues. Germline CDR1 is LGHDT and CDR2 is YNNKEL (reference sequence). CDR3 sequence reads: CASSQDLGQERSYEQYF. The DNA of the CDR3 is TGTGCCAGCAGCCAAGATCTAGGACAGGAGCGGTCCTACGAGCAGTACTTC.

V and J are TRBV30 and TRBJ1-5; 7 positions match TRBD1. The ends lost 0 bases at V and 6 bases at J; junction bases unmatched: 11. Germline V gives CDR1 GTSNPN, CDR2 SVGIG (reference sequence). CDR3 length: 16 amino acids. The CDR3 DNA follows: TGTGCCTGGAGTGTATACTCGAAGGGGGCAGGTCAGCCCCAGCATTTT. It is translated as CAWSVYSKGAGQPQHF.

The chain carries TRBV15 and TRBJ1-1; D uncertain. Germline CDR1 is LNHNV and CDR2 is YYDKDF (reference sequence). The CDR3 runs 15 residues. The CDR3, as DNA: TGTGCTATCCCCTCACTGGCCGGTCGGAACACTGAAGCTTTCTTT. Protein sequence: CAIPSLAGRNTEAFF. Full variable domain (rest looked up from reference TRBV15 and TRBJ1-1): DAMVIQNPRYQVTQFGKPVTLSCSQTLNHNVMYWYQQKSSQAPKLLFHYYDKDFNNEADTPDNFQSRRPNTSFCFLDIRSPGLGDTAMYLCAIPSLAGRNTEAFFGQGTRLTVV.

This clonotype has more than one count but fewer than ten. V is TRBV25-1 and J is TRBJ1-1, with no clear D. In germline, CDR1 is MGHDK, CDR2 SYGVNS. The V end was cut by 1 base, the J end by 4 bases, with 13 bases between. The CDR3 has 15 residues. The CDR3 nucleotides are TGTGCCAGCAGTGAATGGGAGGCCGCAGGCACTGAAGCTTTCTTT. Translation: CASSEWEAAGTEAFF.

This clonotype showed up just a few times. V gene TRBV28 combines with J gene TRBJ1-2; 10 bases fit TRBD1. CDR3 length: 15 amino acids. The ends lost 7 bases at V and 8 bases at J; junction bases unmatched: 13. Germline V gene sequence: CDR1 MDHEN, CDR2 SYDVKM. This CDR3 is CASTLPGTGAGGYTF. The CDR3 nucleotides read TGTGCCAGCACCCTCCCCGGGACAGGGGCGGGGGGCTACACCTTC.

With regard to this clonotype: A read error may produce the germline difference seen at one junction end. The chain uses TRBV20-1 and TRBJ1-2; TRBD1 agrees at 9 bases. Germline-derived CDR1 and CDR2 are DFQATT and SNEGSKA (reference sequence). The CDR3 has 15 amino acids. The CDR3 region has the DNA TGCAGTGCTGATTCCCCGGGACAGGGTAACTATGGCCACACCTTC. Protein product: CSADSPGQGNYGHTF.

Comments on this clonotype: A read error may be the cause here, since a much bigger clone is one base away. The chain links TRBV28 to TRBJ1-2; D is perhaps TRBD1 (5 bases). The CDR3 has 14 residues. CDR1 is MDHEN, CDR2 SYDVKM, per germline. The DNA of the CDR3 is TGTGTCAGCAGCCCCTCAAGGCCAGGGTTTGGCTACACCTTC. It translates to CVSSPSRPGFGYTF.

In this sample, this clonotype turned up many times. The rearrangement uses TRBV6-5 and TRBJ1-2, with 11 nucleotides matching TRBD1. The J segment lost 5 bases and the V segment lost 3 bases, leaving 2 bases of the junction unmatched. The CDR3 is made up of 14 amino acids. Germline CDR1 and CDR2: MNHEY and SVGAGI. CDR3 protein: CASSYGTGGYGYTF. CDR3 nucleotides: TGTGCCAGCAGTTATGGGACAGGGGGTTATGGCTACACCTTC.

The J gene is TRBJ2-5, the V gene TRBV2; the match to TRBD2 covers 7 bases. CDR3 size: 12 residues. CDR1 SNHLY and CDR2 FYNNEI come from the germline V gene. With 6 bases clipped from V and 10 bases from J, the junction kept 8 bases outside the gene matches. DNA of the CDR3: TGTGCCAGCAGGGGGGGGAGTGTGGACCAGTACTTC. Protein: CASRGGSVDQYF.

This clonotype was observed a handful of times. V is TRBV27 and J is TRBJ1-1, with a possible D match to TRBD1 (6 bases). With 5 bases removed from V and 2 bases from J, the gap between germline ends came to 18 bases. The germline gives CDR1 MNHEY, CDR2 SMNVEV (reference sequence). This CDR3 has 16 residues. CDR3 DNA: TGTGCCAGCAGTACGCAGGGGTGGGGAAGCAACACTGAAGCTTTCTTT. Translated, it gives CASSTQGWGSNTEAFF.

This clonotype appeared a few times. The chain carries TRBV7-9 and TRBJ1-2; no reliable D call. CDR1 is SEHNR and CDR2 is FQNEAQ in the germline V gene (reference sequence). V lost 4 bases and J 8 bases, leaving 8 bases between the germline ends. The CDR3 sequence is 11 residues long. The CDR3 bases are TGTGCCAGCAGCTCTCGAGGAGGCTACACCTTC. Translation: CASSSRGGYTF. Looking up the rest from reference TRBV7-9 and TRBJ1-2 gives the full variable domain: DTGVSQNPRHKITKRGQNVTFRCDPISEHNRLYWYRQTLGQGPEFLTYFQNEAQLEKSRLLSDRFSAERPKGSFSTLEIQRTEQGDSAMYLCASSSRGGYTFGSGTRLTVV.

This clonotype was counted only a few times. The chain recombines TRBV20-1 with TRBJ2-7, with a possible D match to TRBD1 (5 bases). V was cut by 6 bases and J by 6 bases, with 21 bases left in between. In germline, CDR1 is DFQATT, CDR2 SNEGSKA (reference sequence). The CDR3 spans 14 residues. The DNA for the CDR3 is TGCAGTGCCGAGGCAGGGATTGTAAATGGCGAGCAGTACTTC. Translation: CSAEAGIVNGEQYF.

The table lists this clonotype with many counts. The chain combines TRBV28 with TRBJ1-2; D possibly corresponds to TRBD1 (5 bases). Germline V gene sequence: CDR1 MDHEN, CDR2 SYDVKM. The CDR3 totals 14 residues. V lost 7 bases to trimming and J lost 7 bases, with 19 bases between them. The CDR3 region has the DNA TGTGCCAGCATCTTAAGCGGGGCGCGCGGTGGCTACACCTTC. It encodes CASILSGARGGYTF.

The chain is built from TRBV29-1 and TRBJ1-4, with 8 bases that match TRBD1. Germline assignment: CDR1 SQVTM and CDR2 ANQGSEA. V lost 7 bases and J lost 2; bases outside the gene matches: 6. There are 14 residues in the CDR3. This CDR3 is CSAGTGTTNEKLFF. DNA for the CDR3: TGCAGCGCTGGGACAGGCACCACTAATGAAAAACTGTTTTTT.

V usage is TRBV5-1 and J usage is TRBJ2-7; D may be TRBD2 (5 bases). Germline CDR1 SGHRS, CDR2 YFSETQ. V lost 1 base and J lost 0, with 17 bases in between. This CDR3 comprises 17 residues. The CDR3, as DNA: TGCGCCAGCAGCTTGACAACCGCCCTAGGGAGCTCCTACGAGCAGTACTTC. This codes for CASSLTTALGSSYEQYF.